The clone carrying this T cell receptor beta chain occurred a few times. Sample-barcoded 5' priming and a J-beta primer mix drove a second PCR of about 7 to 12 cycles. TCRdb reprocessed the 5' RACE reads via MiXCR and lists one record per CDR3 protein. The sample includes about 780,000 distinct CDR3 sequences, around 62% of them seen just once. Germline V gene sequence: CDR1 SGDLS, CDR2 YYNGEE. The CDR3 is 15 amino acids. The ends were cut back, 0 bases at V and 3 bases at J, with 12 bases in the middle. This entry is derived from a study of blood T cells in healthy people across ages. This clonotype was obtained from a man younger than 45 in good health. What was sequenced was blood. The V gene is TRBV9, the J gene TRBJ1-2; D might be TRBD1 (6 bases). Written as DNA, the CDR3 is TGTGCCAGCAGCGTAGGAGGGGGGCGCGACTATGGCTACACCTTC. Amino acids: CASSVGGGRDYGYTF.